This T cell receptor beta chain was sequenced in a study of high-grade serous ovarian cancer treatment subgroups. Study information: Mean per sample: approximately 14,000 reads, around 7,300 unique TCR beta rearrangements.

Germline CDR1 and CDR2: SGHAT and FQNNGV. Trimming pared 3 bases from V and 5 bases from J, leaving 5 bases between. The CDR3 is 11 residues long. The data were produced by immunoSEQ multiplex PCR, yet TCRdb's version contains in-frame clones alone and is incomplete. This table has about 1,200 clones, approximately 67% appearing once. Study-level points and caveats: Repertoire analysis covered CDR3 alone, not CDR1 or CDR2. Same-patient tumor repertoires overlapped at roughly 0.095 to 0.8; different patients barely overlapped. These tumor repertoires lack spatial information from bulk sequencing.

Details on this clone: The antigen remains unidentified.

Tumor samples were obtained before definitive surgery or chemotherapy. This chain uses TRBV11-2 with TRBJ2-7; D not certain. The source material was tumor tissue. This clonotype originated in a human donor with high-grade serous ovarian cancer. The CDR3 coding sequence is TGTGCCAGCAGCTTGGAGAACGAGCAGTACTTC. Translation: CASSLENEQYF.